In this sample, the clone carrying this T cell receptor (beta chain) turned up many times. Its antigen is not identified. Trimming shortened V by 5 bases and J by 1 base, and 9 bases separated the two germline ends. Germline-derived CDR1 and CDR2 are SGHAT and FQDESV (reference sequence). The CDR3 extends over 15 amino acids. These data are taken from a study of T-cell reconstitution after alpha-beta-depleted transplantation in children. The study, taken as a whole, reports: The study reportedly traced alpha-beta T cells about two months after transplant to several hundred expanded graft clones. Fresh T-cell production supplied most of the T-cell counts and diversity seen one year after transplant. Surviving thymic progenitors and recipient T cells were the source of high TCRbeta diversity at day 60 in some patients.

Unique molecular identifiers tagged the TCRbeta library. TCRdb redid the calling of the PCR reads with MiXCR, one entry per CDR3 protein. Of over 200,000 distinct CDR3 sequences listed, roughly 9.1% were seen once; the top ten hold 35%. This chain joins TRBV11-1 and TRBJ1-6, with D possibly being TRBD1 (5 bases). This clonotype was sampled from a male patient aged 2-15 years who had a stem cell transplant for acute myeloid leukemia, so the T cells may come from the graft donor. The source was PBMCs, mostly from graft donor cells, collected 360 days after TCRalphabeta/CD19-depleted stem cell transplant. The CDR3 spells CASSEGTSYNSPLHF. CDR3 sequence (DNA): TGTGCCAGCAGCGAAGGGACGTCCTATAATTCACCCCTCCACTTT.